These 8 T cell receptor beta chains originate from one sample sequenced in a study of graft-versus-host responses after intestinal transplantation. Their antigens remain unidentified. Some clones are missing from TCRdb's copy, which holds only in-frame ones; the method was immunoSEQ multiplex PCR. The sample contains about 120,000 clones, roughly 95% of which appear only once. The sample in question was unstimulated CD8+ T cells sorted from spleen or lymph node cells, obtained before intestinal transplant. The receptors come from a human donor who received an intestinal transplant.

The rearrangement joins TRBV9 to TRBJ2-4, with D possibly being TRBD2 (5 bases). Germline V lookup: CDR1 SGDLS, CDR2 YYNGEE. Deletions cut 4 bases from V and 5 bases from J, with 16 bases between. The CDR3 extends over 15 amino acids. The CDR3 loop reads CASSLPLVGENIQYF. The CDR3 coding sequence is TGTGCCAGCAGCCTCCCGTTGGTCGGGGAAAACATTCAGTACTTC.

The chain combines TRBV4-1 with TRBJ1-5; D is perhaps TRBD1 (5 bases). The CDR3 loop spans 15 amino acids. The germline V gene encodes CDR1 MGHRA and CDR2 YSYEKL. The ends were cut back, 1 base at V and 4 bases at J, with 11 bases in the middle. The CDR3 DNA reads as TGCGCCAGCAGCCAAGCCTGGGGGGGGAATCAGCCCCAGCATTTT. Its translation is CASSQAWGGNQPQHF.

The gene calls are TRBV5-1 and TRBJ2-1; weak D call: TRBD2 (6 bases). Germline CDR1 is SGHRS and CDR2 is YFSETQ. Between the trimmed V and J ends, which lost 2 bases and 6 bases, there was a span of 15 bases. CDR3 length: 15 residues. The CDR3 reads CASSFSTSYINEQFF. CDR3 coding DNA: TGCGCCAGCAGCTTCTCGACTAGTTATATCAATGAGCAGTTCTTC.

J is TRBJ1-6 and V is TRBV7-6; 9 positions match TRBD1. V was pared by 5 bases and J by 7 bases, with 9 bases of the junction left unmatched. The CDR3 consists of 16 residues. Germline loops: CDR1 SGHVS, CDR2 FNYEAQ. The CDR3 coding sequence is TGTGCCAGCAGCCCTTCGTTTACAGGGGGCAATTCACCCCTCCACTTT. Encoded protein: CASSPSFTGGNSPLHF.

The chain combines TRBV6-6 with TRBJ2-1; maybe TRBD2 (6 bases). V lost 6 bases, J lost 10 bases, and 19 bases lay in between. Germline values: CDR1 MNHNY, CDR2 SVGAGI (reference sequence). The CDR3 contains 14 residues. The CDR3 here is CASSPSGPRDEQFF. DNA of the CDR3: TGTGCCAGCAGCCCAAGCGGGCCAAGGGACGAGCAGTTCTTC.

The chain joins TRBV28 to TRBJ2-5; either TRBD1 or TRBD2 may supply D (5 bases each). In germline, CDR1 is MDHEN, CDR2 SYDVKM. V dropped 5 bases and J dropped 1 base, with 14 bases sitting between them. This CDR3 spans 15 amino acids. The CDR3 protein is CASSPPQEAQETQYF. The CDR3 DNA reads as TGTGCCAGCAGTCCTCCACAGGAGGCCCAAGAGACCCAGTACTTC.

J is TRBJ1-6 and V is TRBV13, with TRBD1 matching 7 bases. V lost 5 bases, J lost 7 bases, and 2 bases stayed unmatched. CDR3 length equals 13 residues. CDR1 is PRHDT and CDR2 is FYEKMQ in the germline V gene (reference sequence). The CDR3 coding sequence is TGTGCCAGCAGCCCGACAGGGAATTCACCCCTCCACTTT. Its translation is CASSPTGNSPLHF.

V usage is TRBV5-6 and J usage is TRBJ2-3, with D tentatively TRBD1 (5 bases). The CDR3 sequence is 16 residues long. The V and J ends lost 3 bases and 1 base respectively, with 15 bases between them. CDR1 and CDR2 (germline): SGHDT, YYEEEE. DNA for the CDR3: TGTGCCAGCAGCTCCGCGGACAATTGGGGCACAGATACGCAGTATTTT. Translated, it gives CASSSADNWGTDTQYF.